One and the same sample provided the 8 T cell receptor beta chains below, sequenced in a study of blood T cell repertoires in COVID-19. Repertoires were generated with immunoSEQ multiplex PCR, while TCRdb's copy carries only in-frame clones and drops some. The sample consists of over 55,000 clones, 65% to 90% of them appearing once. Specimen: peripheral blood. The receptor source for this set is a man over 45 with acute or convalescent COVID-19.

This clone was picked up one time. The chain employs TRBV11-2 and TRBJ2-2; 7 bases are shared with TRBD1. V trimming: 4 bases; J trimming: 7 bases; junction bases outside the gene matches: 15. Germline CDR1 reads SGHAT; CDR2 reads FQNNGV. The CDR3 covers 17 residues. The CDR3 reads CASSSISRGKGIGELFF. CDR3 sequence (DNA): TGTGCCAGCAGCTCGATCTCCAGGGGGAAGGGGATCGGGGAGCTGTTTTTT.

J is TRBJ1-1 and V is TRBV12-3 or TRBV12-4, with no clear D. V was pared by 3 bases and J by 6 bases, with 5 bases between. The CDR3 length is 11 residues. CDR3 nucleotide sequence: TGTGCCAGCAGTTTCGGGGCTGAAGCTTTCTTT. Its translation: CASSFGAEAFF.

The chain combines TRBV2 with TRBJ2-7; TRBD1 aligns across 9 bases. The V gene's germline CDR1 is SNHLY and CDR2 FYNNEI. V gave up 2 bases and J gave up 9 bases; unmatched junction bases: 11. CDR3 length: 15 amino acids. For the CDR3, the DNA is TGTGCCAGCAGTGAATTACAGGGGGCAGGGTATAGGCAGTACGTC. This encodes CASSELQGAGYRQYV.

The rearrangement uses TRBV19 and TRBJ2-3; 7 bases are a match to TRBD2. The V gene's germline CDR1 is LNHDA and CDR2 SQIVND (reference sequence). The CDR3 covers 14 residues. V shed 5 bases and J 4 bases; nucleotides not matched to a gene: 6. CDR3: CASSPQAGSDTQYF. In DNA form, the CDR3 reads TGTGCCAGTAGTCCCCAAGCGGGATCAGATACGCAGTATTTT.

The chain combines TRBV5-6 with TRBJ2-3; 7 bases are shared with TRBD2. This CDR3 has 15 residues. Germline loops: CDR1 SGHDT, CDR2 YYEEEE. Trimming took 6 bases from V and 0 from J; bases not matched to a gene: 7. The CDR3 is CASTPWGGSTDTQYF. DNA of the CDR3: TGTGCCAGCACCCCGTGGGGGGGGAGCACAGATACGCAGTATTTT.

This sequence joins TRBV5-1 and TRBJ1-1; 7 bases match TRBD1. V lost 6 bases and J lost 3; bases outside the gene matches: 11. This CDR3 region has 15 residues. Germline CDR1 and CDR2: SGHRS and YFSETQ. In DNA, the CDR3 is TGCGCCAGCAAGGGACAGCCTATTGGGGACACTGAAGCTTTCTTT. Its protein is CASKGQPIGDTEAFF.

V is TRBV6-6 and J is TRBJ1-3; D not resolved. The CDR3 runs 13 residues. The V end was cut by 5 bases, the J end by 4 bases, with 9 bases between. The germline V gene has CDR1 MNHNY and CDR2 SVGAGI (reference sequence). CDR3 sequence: CASSQLAGNTIYF. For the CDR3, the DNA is TGTGCCAGCAGTCAATTAGCGGGAAACACCATATATTTT.

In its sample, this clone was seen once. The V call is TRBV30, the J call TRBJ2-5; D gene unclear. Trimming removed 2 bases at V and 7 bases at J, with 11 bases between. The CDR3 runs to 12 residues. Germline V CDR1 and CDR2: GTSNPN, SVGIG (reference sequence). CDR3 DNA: TGTGCCTGGAGTACCGGGTCGGGGACCCAGTACTTC. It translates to CAWSTGSGTQYF.